One and the same sample provided the 16 T cell receptor delta chains below, sequenced in a study of gamma-delta T cells after stem cell transplantation. TCRdb re-identified clones in the RT-PCR reads via CATT. The sample carries some 2,500 delta-chain clones, about 25% recorded once. The sample was gamma-delta T cells. The receptors originated from a human donor. It is not recorded whose cells these are; they may come from a transplant donor.

As concerns this clone: This likely reflects a read error, since a far larger clone is one base away. This specimen includes other DNA sequences encoding the same CDR3. The gene calls are TRDV2 and TRDJ1; D is possibly TRDD3 (6 bases). The CDR3 covers 19 residues. Germline V gene sequence: CDR1 GEAIGNYY, CDR2 EKD. The CDR3 here is CACDTVPGMKTLYTDKLIF. Here the CDR3 DNA reads TGCGCCTGTGACACCGTCCCGGGGATGAAAACCCTGTACACCGATAAACTCATCTTT.

In the case of this clone: It is likely a read error: a sequence one base away is far more abundant. The J gene is TRDJ1, the V gene TRDV2, with 10 bases lining up with TRDD3. The CDR3 runs 22 residues. With 7 bases clipped from V and 0 bases from J, the junction kept 28 bases outside the gene matches. Germline lookup yields CDR1 GEAIGNYY and CDR2 EKD. The chain's CDR3 is CACATRNPPYWGMRLYTDKLIF. CDR3 nucleotides: TGTGCCTGCGCCACCCGGAATCCTCCTTACTGGGGGATGAGGCTCTACACCGATAAACTCATCTTT.

By share, this clone counts as large. The chain links TRDV2 to TRDJ1, with 9 bases that match TRDD3. The V gene's germline CDR1 is GEAIGNYY and CDR2 EKD. Trimming removed 2 bases from V and 3 bases from J; junction bases left unmatched: 27. This CDR3 comprises 22 residues. As DNA, the CDR3 is TGTGCCTGTGACAGAAGACAATCAGGCCCTTCCTCCTGGGGATACGCGGCCGATAAACTCATCTTT. Its translation: CACDRRQSGPSSWGYAADKLIF.

This clone was recorded a few times. Being one base from a much bigger clone, this may be a read error. The V call is TRDV2, the J call TRDJ2; perhaps TRDD3 as D (6 bases). The germline V gene encodes CDR1 GEAIGNYY and CDR2 EKD. The CDR3 spans 15 residues. The CDR3 protein is CACDTGGALTAKLFF. CDR3 nucleotide sequence: TGTGCCTGTGACACCGGGGGAGCTTTGACAGCAAAACTCTTCTTT.

Worth noting for this clone: This may stem from a read error, because a much larger clone lies one nucleotide away. Other DNA sequences in this specimen translate into the identical CDR3. This rearrangement joins TRAV29/DV5 to TRDJ1; 8 bases line up with TRDD3. The germline gives CDR1 NSMFDY, CDR2 ISSIKDK. The CDR3 has 13 residues. CDR3 residues: CAARWGIADKLIF. The CDR3 bases are TGTGCAGCAAGGTGGGGGATCGCCGATAAACTCATCTTC.

As for this clone: This may come from a read error, since a much larger clone is one base off. The chain has TRDV2 and TRDJ3, with TRDD3 identical over 8 bases. Germline V lookup: CDR1 GEAIGNYY, CDR2 EKD. The CDR3 has 16 amino acids. Here the CDR3 DNA reads TGTGCCTGTGGCACCTGGGGGACCTGGGACACCCGACAGATGTTTTTC. This encodes CACGTWGTWDTRQMFF.

Only a few counts were recorded for this clone. This rearrangement joins TRDV3 to TRDJ1, with 9 bases lining up with TRDD3. The CDR3 covers 14 residues. The ends lost 2 bases at V and 4 bases at J; junction bases unmatched: 8. Germline values: CDR1 TVYSNPD, CDR2 GDNSRS (reference sequence). The CDR3 protein is CAFLVGDIRDKLIF. CDR3 in DNA: TGTGCCTTTCTTGTGGGGGATATCCGCGATAAACTCATCTTT.

This chain uses TRDV1 with TRDJ1, with 12 bases fitting TRDD3. With 2 bases clipped from V and 0 bases from J, the junction kept 31 bases outside the gene matches. This CDR3 is built from 26 residues. Germline CDR1 TSWWSYY, CDR2 QGS. The CDR3 DNA follows: TGTGCTCTTGGGGAAATGAACTTCCTACTAGTACTGGGGGATACACGCGCCCGCTTTTACACCGATAAACTCATCTTT. This translates into CALGEMNFLLVLGDTRARFYTDKLIF.

On this clone itself: This may stem from a read error, because a much larger clone lies one nucleotide away. Distinct nucleotide sequences in the sample also encode this CDR3. The V call is TRDV2, the J call TRDJ1; D not certain. Germline V gene sequence: CDR1 GEAIGNYY, CDR2 EKD. The length of the CDR3 is 17 residues. CDR3: CACDTARGRAYTDKLIF. The CDR3, as DNA: TGCGCCTGTGACACCGCGCGCGGACGGGCGTACACCGATAAACTCATCTTT.

Concerning this clone itself: Since a much larger clone is just one base distant, this may be a read error. The rearrangement joins TRDV1 to TRDJ1; maybe TRDD2 (6 bases). The CDR3 length is 18 residues. The V and J ends lost 1 base and 0 bases respectively, with 18 bases between them. Germline V gives CDR1 TSWWSYY, CDR2 QGS. The CDR3 loop reads CALGERGFPNLYTDKLIF. The CDR3 nucleotides read TGTGCTCTTGGGGAACGAGGCTTTCCTAACCTATACACCGATAAACTCATCTTT.

This clone was recorded a few times. Mismatch with germline at one junction end may stem from a read error. The sample holds other DNA sequences that translate to the same CDR3. This sequence joins TRDV3 and TRDJ3; D not resolved. Germline assignment: CDR1 TVYSNPD and CDR2 GDNSRS (reference sequence). The CDR3 is made up of 18 amino acids. The CDR3 spells CASTRLPQSSWDTRQMFF. The CDR3 bases are TGCGCCTCCACCAGGCTGCCACAGAGCTCCTGGGACACCCGACAGATGTTTTTC.

Points on this clone: A far larger clone is only one base removed, so a read error is likely. The chain is built from TRDV2 and TRDJ3; 7 positions agree with TRDD3. The CDR3 contains 23 residues. The germline V gene has CDR1 GEAIGNYY and CDR2 EKD. The CDR3 DNA reads as TGTGCCTGTGACACCGTAACACTTTTACCGTACTGGGGACCCTCCGGGGACACCCGACAGATGTTTTTC. Encoded protein: CACDTVTLLPYWGPSGDTRQMFF.

Points on this clone: A much larger clone differs from this one at a single base, so this may be a read error. This sequence joins TRDV2 and TRDJ1; unclear D gene. V was shortened by 0 bases and J by 0 bases, with 22 bases between the two germline ends. Germline V gene data show CDR1 as GEAIGNYY and CDR2 as EKD. The CDR3 spans 19 residues. The CDR3 DNA reads TGTGCCTGTGACACCGTCCCGAGGATGAAAACCCTGTACACCGATAAACTCATCTTT. Encoded protein: CACDTVPRMKTLYTDKLIF.

This clone was counted a few times. The chain uses TRDV3 and TRDJ1; the match to TRDD3 covers 12 bases. Germline lookup yields CDR1 TVYSNPD and CDR2 GDNSRS (reference sequence). J gave up 4 bases and V 5 bases, and 5 bases lay outside the gene matches. The CDR3 runs to 13 residues. The chain's CDR3 is CAVWGIRSDKLIF. CDR3 coding DNA: TGTGCCGTCTGGGGGATACGTAGCGATAAACTCATCTTT.

Notes on this clone: A read error may be the cause here, since a much bigger clone is one base away. The chain carries TRDV2 and TRDJ1, with TRDD3 identical over 13 bases. The germline CDR1 and CDR2 sequences are GEAIGNYY and EKD. The V gene end was trimmed by 5 bases and the J gene end by 0 bases; junction bases not matched to a gene: 17. The CDR3 sequence is 20 residues long. The CDR3, as DNA: TGTGCCTGTGCCTTGCCCTACTGGGGGATACGAGGCTGGTACACCGATAAACTCATCTTT. Translated, it gives CACALPYWGIRGWYTDKLIF.

This clone rates as large. This rearrangement joins TRDV2 to TRDJ3; TRDD3 matches at 9 bases. Unmatched junction bases numbered 20, after V lost 0 bases and J lost 0 bases. The CDR3 extends over 24 amino acids. Germline V gene sequence: CDR1 GEAIGNYY, CDR2 EKD. The DNA for the CDR3 is TGTGCCTGTGACACCGGAGGGATGGTTCTGGGGGATCCTCGGAGCTCCTGGGACACCCGACAGATGTTTTTC. This gives the protein CACDTGGMVLGDPRSSWDTRQMFF.